This T cell receptor (beta chain) was recovered during a study of T cell responses to AZD1222 COVID-19 vaccine. Points from the study as a whole: Nearly half of spike-specific TCRs reportedly go after variant regions that carry no mutations.

As regards this clone: Its antigen is still unknown.

This CDR3 is built from 15 residues. Per germline, CDR1 SGHAT and CDR2 FQNNGV. The V gene lost 3 bases and the J gene lost 9 bases, with 20 bases spanning the gap. Only in-frame clones appear in the TCRdb table, and some are missing; sequencing was by immunoSEQ multiplex PCR. Of roughly 110,000 clones in the sample, roughly 89% were seen once. This clonotype was obtained from an adult in good health. Sequences were derived from peripheral blood, sampled on day 0 of AZD1222 vaccination. V usage is TRBV11-2 and J usage is TRBJ1-1; unclear D gene. The CDR3 nucleotides read TGTGCCAGCAGCTTGGGCGGAGGCGTGCCGCGACAAGCTTTCTTT. Its protein product is CASSLGGGVPRQAFF.